The entry below describes one T cell receptor beta chain. Libraries were prepared by immunoSEQ multiplex PCR; TCRdb keeps only in-frame clonotypes and omits some of them. The sample contains approximately 60,000 clones, about 88% of which appear only once. Trimming took 5 bases from V and 2 from J, leaving 9 bases between them. From germline, CDR1 is MNHNS and CDR2 SASEGT. The CDR3 has 14 residues. The sample belongs to a study of OX40 agonist ivuxolimab in advanced cancers. The genes are TRBV6-1 and TRBJ2-2; tentative D call: TRBD1 (6 bases). The TCR sequence derives from an adult with an advanced solid tumor such as melanoma, head and neck, liver or kidney cancer. Here the sequenced sample was CD4+ or CD8+ T cells sorted from blood, taken in a trial of the OX40 agonist ivuxolimab. The CDR3 bases are TGTGCCAGCAGTTTGGGACATAACACCGGGGAGCTGTTTTTT. Its protein product is CASSLGHNTGELFF.